Presented here are 13 T cell receptor beta chains from one specimen sequenced in a study of cytomegalovirus exposure and HLA in healthy donors. PCR used 60 Vbeta primers and 13 Jbeta primers. TCRdb keeps only in-frame clones here, not all; method: immunoSEQ multiplex PCR. In the table there are under 200,000 clones, roughly 80% of which are singletons. Sequences were obtained from PBMCs. The origin of the receptors is a girl under 18 in good health and CMV-seropositive.

The V and J genes are TRBV30 and TRBJ2-1; 7 nucleotides align to TRBD2. This CDR3 region has 15 residues. Germline CDR1 reads GTSNPN; CDR2 reads SVGIG (reference sequence). Germline trimming cut 0 bases from V and 2 bases from J; bases unmatched to any gene: 4. The CDR3 DNA is TGTGCCTGGAGTGTTGCGGCGGGGGCCTACAATGAGCAGTTCTTC. Translation: CAWSVAAGAYNEQFF.

The chain carries TRBV28 and TRBJ1-1, with D hard to call. With 5 bases removed from V and 3 bases from J, the gap between germline ends came to 13 bases. This CDR3 is 14 amino acids long. Germline V lookup: CDR1 MDHEN, CDR2 SYDVKM. The CDR3 region is CASSPPRYDTEAFF. In DNA, the CDR3 is TGTGCCAGCAGTCCCCCTCGCTATGACACTGAAGCTTTCTTT.

The rearrangement joins TRBV5-8 to TRBJ2-3; 8 nucleotides agree with TRBD2. J gave up 2 bases and V 0 bases, and 8 bases lay outside the gene matches. This CDR3 spans 17 amino acids. Germline values: CDR1 SGHTS, CDR2 YDEGEE. The CDR3 DNA reads TGTGCCAGCAGCTTGGTCTCGGGGGGGGCCCCCACAGATACGCAGTATTTT. Its protein is CASSLVSGGAPTDTQYF.

This chain joins TRBV7-9 and TRBJ1-5, with TRBD1 as a possible D gene (5 bases). Germline V CDR1 and CDR2: SEHNR, FQNEAQ (reference sequence). V was pared by 3 bases and J by 2 bases, with 17 bases between. This CDR3 has 17 amino acids. The CDR3 loop is CASSLYSTVRGNQPQHF. CDR3 bases: TGTGCCAGCAGCTTGTACTCGACAGTAAGGGGCAATCAGCCCCAGCATTTT.

This CDR3 is CASSFDRGVTEAFF. The CDR3 nucleotides read TGCGCCAGCAGCTTCGACAGGGGTGTCACTGAAGCTTTCTTT. This chain joins TRBV5-1 and TRBJ1-1; TRBD1 matches 8 bases. This CDR3 is 14 amino acids long. V was clipped by 2 bases and J by 4 bases; unmatched bases: 4. Germline CDR1 is SGHRS and CDR2 is YFSETQ. The full variable domain, completed using reference TRBV5-1 and TRBJ1-1, is KAGVTQTPRYLIKTRGQQVTLSCSPISGHRSVSWYQQTPGQGLQFLFEYFSETQRNKGNFPGRFSGRQFSNSRSEMNVSTLELGDSALYLCASSFDRGVTEAFFGQGTRLTVV.

This clone was counted only a few times. The V and J genes are TRBV19 and TRBJ1-1; no clear D. CDR1 LNHDA and CDR2 SQIVND come from the germline V gene (reference sequence). Trimming shortened V by 6 bases and J by 0 bases, and 14 bases separated the two germline ends. This CDR3 region has 15 residues. The CDR3 region has the DNA TGTGCCAGTAGGCTCGACACATTAGTGAACACTGAAGCTTTCTTT. Translation: CASRLDTLVNTEAFF.

The chain uses TRBV6-5 and TRBJ2-7, with 7 bases matching TRBD1. The junction had 12 bases not matched to a gene; V was cut back by 6 bases and J by 4 bases. The CDR3 contains 15 residues. In germline, CDR1 is MNHEY, CDR2 SVGAGI. The CDR3 here is CASSDPRGIRYEQYF. The DNA for the CDR3 is TGTGCCAGCAGCGACCCCAGGGGGATCAGGTACGAGCAGTACTTC.

The chain has TRBV7-9 and TRBJ1-3; D perhaps matches TRBD1 (6 bases). The CDR3 runs to 15 residues. Deletions cut 5 bases from V and 2 bases from J, with 13 bases between. Germline V gene sequence: CDR1 SEHNR, CDR2 FQNEAQ (reference sequence). CDR3 DNA: TGTGCCAGCAGCCCACAACAGGGAACTGGAAACACCATATATTTT. It yields the protein CASSPQQGTGNTIYF.

J is TRBJ2-7 and V is TRBV6-1; a possible D gene is TRBD1 (5 bases). This CDR3 has 14 amino acids. V lost 5 bases and J lost 0, with 11 bases in between. Germline V gives CDR1 MNHNS, CDR2 SASEGT. CDR3 region: CASSLGHLSYEQYF. The CDR3 DNA is TGTGCCAGCAGTTTAGGACATCTCTCCTACGAGCAGTACTTC.

This clone was observed a few times. The V and J genes are TRBV27 and TRBJ2-7, with TRBD1 as a possible D gene (6 bases). The germline CDR1 and CDR2 sequences are MNHEY and SMNVEV (reference sequence). CDR3 length: 15 amino acids. V was cut by 5 bases and J by 2 bases, with 16 bases left in between. The CDR3 protein is CASSPGHLPPYEQYF. The CDR3 DNA is TGTGCCAGCAGTCCGGGACACCTGCCCCCCTACGAGCAGTACTTC.

Remarks on this clone: Additional DNA sequences in this sample encode the identical CDR3. The rearrangement links TRBV6-5 to TRBJ1-5, with D possibly being TRBD1 (6 bases). Per germline, CDR1 MNHEY and CDR2 SVGAGI. This CDR3 region has 13 residues. Trimming stripped 3 bases from V and 7 bases from J, with 10 bases between. In DNA form, the CDR3 reads TGTGCCAGCAGTTATGGGGGCGGGCAGCCCCAGCATTTT. Translated, it gives CASSYGGGQPQHF.

The gene calls are TRBV16 and TRBJ2-3; a possible D gene is TRBD2 (5 bases). V lost 1 base and J lost 6, with 11 bases in between. Germline V gene lookup returns CDR1 KGHSY and CDR2 FQNENV. The CDR3 runs to 14 residues. The CDR3 is CASSQFSGSDTQYF. The CDR3 DNA follows: TGTGCCAGCAGCCAATTTTCGGGATCCGATACGCAGTATTTT.

This clone was seen a handful of times. In DNA, the CDR3 is TGTGCCAGCAGTCCTCCGGGATATGGCTACACCTTC. Amino acid sequence: CASSPPGYGYTF. The rearrangement links TRBV2 to TRBJ1-2; D unclear. Germline CDR1 and CDR2: SNHLY and FYNNEI. V was pared by 5 bases and J by 5 bases, with 9 bases between. This CDR3 region has 12 residues.